What follows are 26 T cell receptor beta chains derived from one specimen sequenced in a study of blood T cells in healthy people across ages. Together with a sample-barcoded 5' primer, a J-beta primer mix was included in a second PCR lasting about 7 to 11 cycles. TCRdb re-called the 5' RACE reads with MiXCR, one entry per CDR3 protein. The sample consists of around 1,500,000 distinct CDR3 sequences, 28% of them appearing once. Sequenced input: blood. These receptor sequences come from a woman aged 30 to 39 in good health.

The chain has TRBV9 and TRBJ2-5; D ambiguous. The CDR3 loop spans 14 amino acids. CDR1 is SGDLS, CDR2 YYNGEE, per germline. V lost 0 bases, J lost 0 bases, and 6 bases lay in between. The CDR3 loop is CASSVAADQETQYF. CDR3 in DNA: TGTGCCAGCAGCGTAGCGGCGGACCAAGAGACCCAGTACTTC. Looking up the rest from reference TRBV9 and TRBJ2-5 gives the full variable domain: DSGVTQTPKHLITATGQRVTLRCSPRSGDLSVYWYQQSLDQGLQFLIQYYNGEERAKGNILERFSAQQFPDLHSELNLSSLELGDSALYFCASSVAADQETQYFGPGTRLLVL.

V and J are TRBV7-9 and TRBJ1-5, with unresolved D. Trimming stripped 0 bases from V and 5 bases from J, with 11 bases between. Germline CDR1 is SEHNR and CDR2 is FQNEAQ (reference sequence). The CDR3 runs 15 residues. The CDR3 here is CASSLAGTSHQPQHF. DNA for the CDR3: TGTGCCAGCAGCTTAGCTGGCACCTCTCATCAGCCCCAGCATTTT. Complete variable domain (other parts from reference TRBV7-9 and TRBJ1-5): DTGVSQNPRHKITKRGQNVTFRCDPISEHNRLYWYRQTLGQGPEFLTYFQNEAQLEKSRLLSDRFSAERPKGSFSTLEIQRTEQGDSAMYLCASSLAGTSHQPQHFGDGTRLSIL.

This clonotype has ten or more counts. V usage is TRBV4-1 and J usage is TRBJ2-5, with TRBD1 matching over 7 bases. V lost 0 bases to trimming and J lost 4 bases; unmatched junction nucleotides: 8. Germline assignment: CDR1 MGHRA and CDR2 YSYEKL. The CDR3 consists of 16 residues. DNA of the CDR3: TGCGCCAGCAGCCAAGATGGGACAGTCCGAAGAGAGACCCAGTACTTC. Translating gives CASSQDGTVRRETQYF.

The sample holds one count of this clonotype. The V call is TRBV5-1, the J call TRBJ2-5, with 8 positions matching TRBD2. V was clipped by 4 bases and J by 5 bases; unmatched bases: 7. The V gene's germline CDR1 is SGHRS and CDR2 YFSETQ. This CDR3 comprises 14 residues. The DNA for the CDR3 is TGCGCCAGCAGCCCCGGGAGGGTGGATGAGACCCAGTACTTC. This gives the protein CASSPGRVDETQYF.

The chain uses TRBV2 and TRBJ2-3, with D unclear. V was cut by 7 bases and J by 8 bases, with 13 bases left in between. This CDR3 spans 12 amino acids. CDR1 is SNHLY and CDR2 is FYNNEI in the germline V gene. The CDR3 here is CASNAGLGTQYF. DNA for the CDR3: TGTGCCAGCAACGCCGGCCTTGGTACGCAGTATTTT.

The J gene is TRBJ2-1, the V gene TRBV5-1; no firm D call. V shed 1 base and J shed 2 bases, with 10 bases lying between them. Germline CDR1 and CDR2: SGHRS and YFSETQ. There are 15 residues in the CDR3. The CDR3 spells CASSLNSPTYNEQFF. The CDR3 DNA sequence: TGCGCCAGCAGCTTGAACAGCCCAACCTACAATGAGCAGTTCTTC.

This chain connects TRBV5-1 to TRBJ2-7; D possibly matches TRBD1 or TRBD2 (5 bases each). Germline CDR1 reads SGHRS; CDR2 reads YFSETQ. The CDR3 extends over 15 amino acids. The germline V and J ends were trimmed by 3 bases and 4 bases, with 17 bases remaining between them. The DNA of the CDR3 is TGCGCCAGCAGCTGGGGGTCGGGGTTCGAATACGAGCAGTACTTC. It encodes CASSWGSGFEYEQYF.

About this clonotype itself: The germline gene is not matched at one end of the junction; a read error may be the cause. The V gene is TRBV20-1, the J gene TRBJ2-1, with 9 bases matching TRBD2. The CDR3 runs to 16 residues. From germline, CDR1 is DFQATT and CDR2 SNEGSKA (reference sequence). The CDR3 loop reads CSAREPSGEHYNEQCF. As DNA, the CDR3 is TGCAGTGCTAGGGAACCTAGCGGGGAACACTACAATGAGCAGTGCTTC.

About this clonotype itself: A read error may explain this, as a much larger clone is one base away. The chain employs TRBV6-1 and TRBJ2-7, with 11 bases identical to TRBD2. In germline, CDR1 is MNHNS, CDR2 SASEGT. V gave up 6 bases and J gave up 2 bases; unmatched junction bases: 6. The CDR3 sequence is 15 residues long. For the CDR3, the DNA is TGTGCCAGCAGCCCGACTAGCGGGGAGACCTACGAGCAGTACTTC. It yields the protein CASSPTSGETYEQYF.

As concerns this clonotype: The junction departs from the called germline gene at one end, perhaps through a read error. The V call is TRBV20-1, the J call TRBJ2-7, with D perhaps being TRBD1 or TRBD2 (5 bases each). Germline CDR1 reads DFQATT; CDR2 reads SNEGSKA (reference sequence). The length of the CDR3 is 11 residues. This chain's CDR3 is CSASRRDEQCF. Written as DNA, the CDR3 is TGCAGTGCTAGTCGCAGGGACGAGCAGTGCTTC.

This clonotype was detected only a few times. The rearrangement joins TRBV7-2 to TRBJ2-4, with 7 positions matching TRBD2. There are 14 residues in the CDR3. V trimming: 6 bases; J trimming: 5 bases; junction bases outside the gene matches: 7. CDR1 and CDR2 from the germline V gene are SGHTA and FQGNSA. DNA of the CDR3: TGTGCCAGCAGGGAAACTAGCGAAGAAAACATTCAGTACTTC. Its protein is CASRETSEENIQYF.

V usage is TRBV5-1 and J usage is TRBJ2-1; 9 nucleotides line up with TRBD2. The CDR3 is made up of 15 amino acids. J lost 8 bases, V lost 2 bases, and 8 bases had no gene match. CDR1 SGHRS and CDR2 YFSETQ come from the germline V gene. The CDR3 spells CASSFGSGGFYEQFF. DNA for the CDR3: TGCGCCAGCAGCTTTGGTAGCGGGGGTTTCTATGAGCAGTTCTTC. Together with reference TRBV5-1 and TRBJ2-1, the CDR3 gives the full variable domain: KAGVTQTPRYLIKTRGQQVTLSCSPISGHRSVSWYQQTPGQGLQFLFEYFSETQRNKGNFPGRFSGRQFSNSRSEMNVSTLELGDSALYLCASSFGSGGFYEQFFGPGTRLTVL.

In this sample, this clonotype turned up a few times. The chain links TRBV18 to TRBJ1-5; D is unclear. Trimming took 1 base from V and 5 from J, leaving 9 bases between them. The V gene's germline CDR1 is KGHSH and CDR2 LQKENI. This CDR3 spans 14 amino acids. In DNA, the CDR3 is TGTGCCAGCTCACCACAGGCAGAAGATCAGCCCCAGCATTTT. It specifies CASSPQAEDQPQHF.

The chain carries TRBV3-1 and TRBJ2-1, with no clear D. The CDR3 has 14 residues. V lost 4 bases, J lost 8 bases, and 15 bases lay in between. The V gene's germline CDR1 is LGHDT and CDR2 YNNKEL (reference sequence). The CDR3 spells CASSPMVSGHEQFF. CDR3 coding DNA: TGTGCCAGCAGCCCTATGGTTTCTGGGCATGAGCAGTTCTTC.

In this sample, this clonotype turned up a few times. The chain uses TRBV12-3 or TRBV12-4 and TRBJ2-1, with D perhaps assigned TRBD1 or TRBD2 (5 bases each). Gene TRBJ2-7 matches the end of the DNA better, so the J call may be wrong. This CDR3 has 15 residues. CDR3 bases: TGTGCCAGCAGTTTGGGGACCCCCTCCTACAATGAGCAGTACTTC. Amino acids: CASSLGTPSYNEQYF.

This clonotype came up a few times. This chain links TRBV2 with TRBJ2-1; D gene unclear. The V and J ends lost 2 bases and 9 bases respectively, with 8 bases between them. CDR1 is SNHLY, CDR2 FYNNEI, per germline. The length of the CDR3 is 12 residues. For the CDR3, the DNA is TGTGCCAGCAGTGAAACGGAACCTGAGCAGTTCTTC. It encodes CASSETEPEQFF.

The rearrangement links TRBV10-1 to TRBJ1-5; 12 nucleotides line up with TRBD1. Germline lookup yields CDR1 WNHNN and CDR2 SYGVQD (reference sequence). Trimming removed 9 bases from V and 6 bases from J; junction bases left unmatched: 6. The CDR3 is 14 amino acids. The CDR3 region is CARKGQGAVQPQHF. The CDR3 nucleotides read TGCGCCAGGAAGGGACAGGGGGCCGTTCAGCCCCAGCATTTT.

Only a few counts were recorded for this clonotype. CDR3 sequence reads: CASSLPAGGANVLTF. The CDR3 bases are TGTGCCAGCAGTCTCCCGGCGGGGGGGGCCAACGTCCTGACTTTC. The chain combines TRBV6-2 or TRBV6-3 with TRBJ2-6; maybe TRBD2 (6 bases). Per germline, CDR1 MNHEY and CDR2 SVGEGT. Deletions cut 5 bases from V and 4 bases from J, with 12 bases between. The CDR3 is made up of 15 amino acids.

The rearrangement links TRBV9 to TRBJ2-1; 9 positions match TRBD1. This CDR3 is built from 16 residues. Germline CDR1 SGDLS, CDR2 YYNGEE. With 4 bases clipped from V and 8 bases from J, the junction kept 13 bases outside the gene matches. CDR3 loop: CASSYPTGTGTHEQFF. The CDR3, as DNA: TGTGCCAGCAGCTACCCGACCGGGACAGGGACCCATGAGCAGTTCTTC.

In its sample, this clonotype was seen many times. The rearrangement joins TRBV6-4 to TRBJ2-3; tentatively, D is TRBD1 or TRBD2 (5 bases each). Germline lookup yields CDR1 MRHNA and CDR2 SNTAGT. With 1 base removed from V and 6 bases from J, the gap between germline ends came to 14 bases. The CDR3 length is 15 residues. The chain's CDR3 is CASSDLGPSGDTQYF. CDR3 sequence (DNA): TGTGCCAGCAGTGACTTGGGACCATCAGGGGATACGCAGTATTTT.

The chain has TRBV18 and TRBJ2-3, with 7 bases fitting TRBD1. Germline V lookup: CDR1 KGHSH, CDR2 LQKENI. V shed 3 bases, J shed 2 bases, and the junction held 8 bases outside the gene matches. The CDR3 covers 16 residues. The CDR3, as DNA: TGTGCCAGCTCACCGCAGGGACAGACCCACACAGATACGCAGTATTTT. This sequence encodes CASSPQGQTHTDTQYF. The full variable domain, its missing parts supplied by reference TRBV18 and TRBJ2-3, is NAGVMQNPRHLVRRRGQEARLRCSPMKGHSHVYWYRQLPEEGLKFMVYLQKENIIDESGMPKERFSAEFPKEGPSILRIQQVVRGDSAAYFCASSPQGQTHTDTQYFGPGTRLTVL.

This clonotype was counted only a few times. V and J are TRBV5-1 and TRBJ1-6, with 8 bases matching TRBD1. J gave up 7 bases and V 4 bases, and 7 bases lay outside the gene matches. CDR1 SGHRS and CDR2 YFSETQ come from the germline V gene. This CDR3 spans 15 amino acids. Here the CDR3 reads CASSRDRTENSPLHF. DNA of the CDR3: TGCGCCAGCAGCAGGGACAGGACCGAGAATTCACCCCTCCACTTT. Complete variable domain (other parts from reference TRBV5-1 and TRBJ1-6): KAGVTQTPRYLIKTRGQQVTLSCSPISGHRSVSWYQQTPGQGLQFLFEYFSETQRNKGNFPGRFSGRQFSNSRSEMNVSTLELGDSALYLCASSRDRTENSPLHFGNGTRLTVT.

This sequence joins TRBV10-3 and TRBJ2-5; TRBD2 matches 9 bases. The germline V gene has CDR1 ENHRY and CDR2 SYGVKD. Trimming at V came to 6 bases and at J to 2 bases, leaving 10 bases not matched to a gene. This CDR3 has 16 residues. CDR3 sequence: CAISGQASGEQETQYF. For the CDR3, the DNA is TGTGCCATCAGCGGCCAGGCTAGCGGGGAGCAAGAGACCCAGTACTTC.

Of note for this clonotype: A read error may be the cause here, since a much bigger clone is one base away. The CDR3 ends on some other residue instead of the conserved phenylalanine or tryptophan, so this is likely a read error. This sequence joins TRBV7-2 and TRBJ1-6; no clear D. V was pared by 5 bases and J by 5 bases, with 10 bases between. In germline, CDR1 is SGHTA, CDR2 FQGNSA. The CDR3 covers 14 residues. The DNA of the CDR3 is TGTGCCAGCAGCCCCCGGAGAGATAATTCACCCCTCCACTGT. Translated, it gives CASSPRRDNSPLHC.

This clonotype was found many times. The junction departs from the called germline gene at one end, perhaps through a read error. The chain recombines TRBV7-9 with TRBJ1-4; no definite D call. CDR1 and CDR2 (germline): SEHNR, FQNEAQ (reference sequence). CDR3 size: 15 residues. DNA of the CDR3: TGTGCCAGCAGCCTAGCAGTTCGAACTAATGAAAAACTGTTTTTT. It translates to CASSLAVRTNEKLFF. The whole variable domain, remainder taken from reference TRBV7-9 and TRBJ1-4, is DTGVSQNPRHKITKRGQNVTFRCDPISEHNRLYWYRQTLGQGPEFLTYFQNEAQLEKSRLLSDRFSAERPKGSFSTLEIQRTEQGDSAMYLCASSLAVRTNEKLFFGSGTQLSVL.

The chain links TRBV6-5 to TRBJ1-2; 9 nucleotides match TRBD1. This CDR3 is 15 amino acids long. Looked up from germline, CDR1 is MNHEY and CDR2 is SVGAGI. V lost 5 bases and J lost 5; bases outside the gene matches: 9. In nucleotides, the CDR3 is TGTGCCAGCAGTCAACCCCGGACAGGGGCTTATGGCTACACCTTC. This gives the protein CASSQPRTGAYGYTF.